This T cell receptor beta chain was observed in a study of breast tumors, draining lymph nodes, adjacent tissues. CDR3 length: 13 amino acids. The V end was cut by 1 base, the J end by 10 bases, with 11 bases between. Germline V gives CDR1 SGHVS, CDR2 FQNEAQ. There are many counts of this clonotype. The antigen is not known. Notes on the study in general: Compared with basal-like, luminal-like tumors shared significantly more repertoire with nontumor tissue. Tumors had less TCR diversity than lymph nodes, more than nontumor tissue.

TCRdb reanalysed the multiplex PCR reads using MiXCR and keeps one entry per CDR3 protein. Among more than 50,000 distinct CDR3 sequences, roughly 39% were seen once, and the ten largest hold over 9.5%. This chain connects TRBV7-8 to TRBJ2-1; a weak D match, TRBD2 (5 bases). Sample: breast tumor tissue. The receptor's source is a female donor with breast cancer. Some clones in this sample may be carry-over from other donors' samples. Written as DNA, the CDR3 is TGTGCCAGCAGCTTAGACCAAACGGGAGAGCAGTTCTTC. It is translated as CASSLDQTGEQFF.